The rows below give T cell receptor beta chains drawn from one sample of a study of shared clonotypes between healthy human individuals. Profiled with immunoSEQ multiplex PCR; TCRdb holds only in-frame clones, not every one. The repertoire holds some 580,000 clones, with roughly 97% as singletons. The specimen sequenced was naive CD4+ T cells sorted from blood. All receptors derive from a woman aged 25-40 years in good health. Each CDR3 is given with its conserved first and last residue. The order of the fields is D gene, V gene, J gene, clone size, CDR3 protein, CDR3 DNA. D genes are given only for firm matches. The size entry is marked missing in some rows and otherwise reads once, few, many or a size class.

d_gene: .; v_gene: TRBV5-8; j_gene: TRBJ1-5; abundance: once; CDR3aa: CASSLGGQSSQHF; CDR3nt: TGTGCCAGCAGCTTGGGCGGGCAGTCGAGCCAGCATTTT
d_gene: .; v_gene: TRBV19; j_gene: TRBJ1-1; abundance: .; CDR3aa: CASSIKINTEAFF; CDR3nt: TGTGCCAGTAGTATCAAGATTAACACTGAAGCTTTCTTT
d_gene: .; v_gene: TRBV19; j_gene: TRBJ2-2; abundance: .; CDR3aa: CASSSGLSRGELFF; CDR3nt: TGTGCCAGTAGTTCGGGACTCTCAAGGGGGGAGCTGTTTTTT
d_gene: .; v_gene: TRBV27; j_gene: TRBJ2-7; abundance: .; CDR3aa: CASPPAGRSYEQYF; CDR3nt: TGTGCCAGCCCCCCCGCGGGGCGGTCCTACGAGCAGTACTTC
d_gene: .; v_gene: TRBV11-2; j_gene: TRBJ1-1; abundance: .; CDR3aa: CASSLAGGNTEAFF; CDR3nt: TGTGCCAGCAGCTTAGCGGGGGGGAACACTGAAGCTTTCTTT
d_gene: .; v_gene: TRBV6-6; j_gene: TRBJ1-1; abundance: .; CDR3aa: CASSYRNRNTEAFF; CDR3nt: TGTGCCAGCAGTTACAGGAATAGGAACACTGAAGCTTTCTTT
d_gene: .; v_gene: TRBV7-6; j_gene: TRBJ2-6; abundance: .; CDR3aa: CASGTGSSGANVLTF; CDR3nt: TGTGCCAGCGGCACAGGGAGCTCTGGGGCCAACGTCCTGACTTTC
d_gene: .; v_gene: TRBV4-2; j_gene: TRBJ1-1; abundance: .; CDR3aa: CASSQALYRYTEAFF; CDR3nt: TGTGCCAGCAGCCAAGCGCTCTATAGGTACACTGAAGCTTTCTTT
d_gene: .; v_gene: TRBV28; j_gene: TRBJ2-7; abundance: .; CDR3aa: CASSTPGALWEQYF; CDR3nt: TGTGCCAGCAGCACGCCGGGAGCCCTCTGGGAGCAGTACTTC
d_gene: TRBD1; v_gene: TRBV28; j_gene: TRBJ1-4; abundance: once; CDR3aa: CATPGTGGEKLFF; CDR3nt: TGTGCCACCCCCGGGACAGGGGGTGAAAAACTGTTTTTT
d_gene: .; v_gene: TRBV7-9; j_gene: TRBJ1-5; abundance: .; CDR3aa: CASSLTDSNQPQHF; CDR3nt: TGTGCCAGCAGCTTGACGGATAGCAATCAGCCCCAGCATTTT
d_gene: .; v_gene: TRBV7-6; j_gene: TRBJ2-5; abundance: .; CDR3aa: CASSAHEGEQETQYF; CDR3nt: TGTGCCAGCAGCGCGCATGAGGGTGAACAAGAGACCCAGTACTTC
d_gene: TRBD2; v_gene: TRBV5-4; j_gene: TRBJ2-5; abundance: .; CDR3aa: CASSLTSGSVETQYF; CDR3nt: TGTGCCAGCAGCTTAACTAGCGGGTCCGTCGAGACCCAGTACTTC
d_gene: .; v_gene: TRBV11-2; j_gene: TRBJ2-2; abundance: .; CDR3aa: CASSGRSNTGELFF; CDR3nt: TGTGCCAGCAGCGGACGGTCGAACACCGGGGAGCTGTTTTTT
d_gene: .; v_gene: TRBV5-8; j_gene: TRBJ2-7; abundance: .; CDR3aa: CASSAAYEQYF; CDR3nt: TGTGCCAGCAGCGCTGCCTACGAGCAGTACTTC
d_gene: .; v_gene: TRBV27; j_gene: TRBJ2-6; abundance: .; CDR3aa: CASSSGSSGANVLTF; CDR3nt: TGTGCCAGCAGTTCGGGGAGCTCTGGGGCCAACGTCCTGACTTTC
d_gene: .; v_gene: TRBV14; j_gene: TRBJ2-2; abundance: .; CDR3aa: CASSQDIPLPLNTGELFF; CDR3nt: TGTGCCAGCAGCCAAGATATACCACTCCCACTGAACACCGGGGAGCTGTTTTTT
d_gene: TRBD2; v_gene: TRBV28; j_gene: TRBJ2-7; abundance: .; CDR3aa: CASNSPLREDEQYF; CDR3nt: TGTGCCAGCAATTCGCCCCTGCGGGAGGACGAGCAGTACTTC
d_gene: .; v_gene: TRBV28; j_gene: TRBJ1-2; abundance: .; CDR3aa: CASNGDLMEGYTF; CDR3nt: TGTGCCAGCAACGGTGACCTTATGGAGGGCTACACCTTC
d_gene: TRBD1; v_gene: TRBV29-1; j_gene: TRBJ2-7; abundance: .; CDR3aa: CSALTGRSPYEQYF; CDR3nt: TGCAGCGCCTTGACAGGGAGATCACCTTACGAGCAGTACTTC
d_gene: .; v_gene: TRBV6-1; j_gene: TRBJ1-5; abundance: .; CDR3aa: CASTRTDSNQPQHF; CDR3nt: TGTGCCAGCACGCGGACGGATAGCAATCAGCCCCAGCATTTT
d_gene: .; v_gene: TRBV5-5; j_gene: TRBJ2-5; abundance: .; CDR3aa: CASSTYRGPAPGGQYF; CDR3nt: TGTGCCAGCAGCACCTATCGCGGTCCCGCCCCCGGAGGCCAGTACTTC
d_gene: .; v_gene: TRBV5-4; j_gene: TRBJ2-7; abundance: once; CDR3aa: CASSLGQGTSYEQYF; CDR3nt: TGTGCCAGCAGCTTGGGACAAGGGACCTCCTACGAGCAGTACTTC
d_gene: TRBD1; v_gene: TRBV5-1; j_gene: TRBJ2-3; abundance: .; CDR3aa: CASSLDGTGSLDTQYF; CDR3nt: TGCGCCAGCAGCTTGGACGGGACAGGGTCTTTAGATACGCAGTATTTT
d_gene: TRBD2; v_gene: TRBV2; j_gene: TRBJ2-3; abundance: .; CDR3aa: CASSVSGSTDTQYF; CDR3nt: TGTGCCAGCAGTGTTAGCGGGAGCACAGATACGCAGTATTTT
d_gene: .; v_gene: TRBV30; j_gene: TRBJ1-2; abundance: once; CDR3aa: CAWSAGINYGYTF; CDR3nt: TGTGCCTGGAGCGCAGGGATCAACTATGGCTACACCTTC
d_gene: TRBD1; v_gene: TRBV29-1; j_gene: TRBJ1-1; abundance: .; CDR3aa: CSVDGQGASFGTEAFF; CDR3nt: TGCAGCGTTGACGGACAGGGGGCGTCTTTTGGCACTGAAGCTTTCTTT
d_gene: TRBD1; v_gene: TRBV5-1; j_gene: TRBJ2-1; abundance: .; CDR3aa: CASSRRQGPGRNEQFF; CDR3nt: TGCGCCAGCAGCAGGCGACAGGGGCCGGGTCGAAATGAGCAGTTCTTC